This T cell receptor beta chain was identified during a study of identical twins. General study points: Conclusions came from cross-sectional statistical analysis, not from following the same donors.

TCRdb re-analysed the 5' RACE reads in MiXCR, keeping a single row per CDR3 protein. The sample gives 150,000 or so distinct CDR3 sequences, under 4.5% of which show up once; roughly 8% is in the top ten. With respect to this clonotype: What it recognizes is unknown.

Sequencing was carried out using memory T cells sorted from blood. This TCR came from a man in his late teens or twenties in good health.

The CDR3 protein is CASSLTGTKTSTDTQYF. The CDR3 coding sequence is TGTGCCAGCAGCTTAACAGGAACAAAAACTAGCACAGATACGCAGTATTTT. This chain connects TRBV7-3 to TRBJ2-3; no definite D call. Per the germline V gene, CDR1 is SGHTA and CDR2 is FQGTGA. Deletions cut 0 bases from V and 0 bases from J, with 13 bases between. The CDR3 is 17 residues long.